This T cell receptor beta chain was documented in a study of response to subunit inactivated influenza vaccine. This CDR3 spans 15 amino acids. Looked up from germline, CDR1 is SGHTA and CDR2 is FQGNSA. The junction had 4 bases not matched to a gene; V was cut back by 1 base and J by 4 bases. TCRdb ran MiXCR on the RT-PCR reads and lists one entry per CDR3 protein. The sample contains 650,000 or so distinct CDR3 sequences, 14% of which appear only once. This clonotype was counted between two and nine times. Its antigen remains unidentified. Notes on the study in general: Each seasonal influenza vaccination recruits few new T cells, the authors suggested.

The sequence came from a man over 45 who received an inactivated influenza vaccine. The sequenced sample was PBMCs from blood, obtained approximately 15 days before vaccination. The chain joins TRBV7-2 to TRBJ1-5; 7 nucleotides line up with TRBD1. This CDR3 is CASSLVGGRNQPQHF. The CDR3 region has the DNA TGTGCCAGCAGCTTAGTAGGGGGCAGGAATCAGCCCCAGCATTTT.